The rows below give T cell receptor beta chains drawn from one sample of a study of OX40 agonist ivuxolimab in advanced cancers. Using immunoSEQ multiplex PCR, the repertoire was profiled, and TCRdb retains in-frame clones only, with some absent. The table includes 7,500 to 10,000 clones, roughly two thirds detected once. Sequencing was performed on CD4+ or CD8+ T cells sorted from blood, taken in a trial of the OX40 agonist ivuxolimab. These receptors came from an adult with an advanced solid tumor such as melanoma, head and neck, liver or kidney cancer. The CDR3 runs from the conserved cysteine through the conserved F or W. The D gene is left open where the match is weak. The listing skips clone size in some rows; elsewhere it reads once, few, many or a size class.

>TRBD1|few|TRBV29-1|TRBJ2-7
TGCAGCGCCATGACAGGGGGCGGGTACGAGCAGTACTTC
CSAMTGGGYEQYF
>-|-|TRBV7-6|TRBJ1-2
TGTGCCAGCAGCTTAACTGGCTACACCTTC
CASSLTGYTF
>TRBD2|-|TRBV10-3|TRBJ2-3
TGTGCCATCAGTGAGACCGGGGAGGGATCAAAGAGCACAGATACGCAGTATTTT
CAISETGEGSKSTDTQYF
>-|-|TRBV7-9|TRBJ1-2
TGTGCCAGCAGCTTTATCGGGGCAGCCGATGGCTACACCTTC
CASSFIGAADGYTF
>TRBD2|-|TRBV9|TRBJ2-2
TGTGCCAGCAGCCCCAGCGGGAGTTGGACCGGGGAGCTGTTTTTT
CASSPSGSWTGELFF
>TRBD2|few|TRBV7-2|TRBJ2-7
TGTGCCAGCAGCCATAGCGGGAGGGCTGGCGAGCAGTACTTC
CASSHSGRAGEQYF
>-|-|TRBV28|TRBJ2-7
TGTGCCAGCAGTTTATTCGGCCGGGGCGAGCAGTACTTC
CASSLFGRGEQYF
>-|-|TRBV18|TRBJ2-3
TGTGCCAGCTCACCACCACCACCGGATACGCAGTATTTT
CASSPPPPDTQYF
>-|-|TRBV4-1|TRBJ2-7
TGCGCCAGCAGCCAAGTGGTCGCATCTCGTAACGAGCAGTACTTC
CASSQVVASRNEQYF
>-|-|TRBV6-1|TRBJ1-5
TGTGCCAGCACGGAGGGGAGGCAGCCCCAGCATTTT
CASTEGRQPQHF
>TRBD2|-|TRBV4-2|TRBJ2-3
TGTGCCAGCAGCCAAGATATCCTAGCGGGGGCCCAAATGGGGACGCAGTATTTT
CASSQDILAGAQMGTQYF
>-|once|TRBV5-6|TRBJ2-3
TGTGCCAGCACAATAACAGCCACAGATACGCAGTATTTT
CASTITATDTQYF
>-|-|TRBV5-6|TRBJ2-5
TGTGCAGCAGCTGCCCCCCTAGCGTGTGAGACCCAGTACTTC
CAAAAPLACETQYF
>-|few|TRBV6-5|TRBJ1-2
TGTGCCAGCAGTTCGGCCACGTTAGGCTACACCTTC
CASSSATLGYTF
>-|few|TRBV4-3|TRBJ1-1
TGCGCCAGCAGCCAAGGTTCAGGGCAGAACACTGAAGCTTTCTTT
CASSQGSGQNTEAFF
>-|few|TRBV9|TRBJ1-2
TGTGCCAGCAGCGGGACCAGAGGGCGCGAGGGCTACACCTTC
CASSGTRGREGYTF
>-|-|TRBV6-5|TRBJ1-1
TGTGCCAGCAGTTACTCCCCGGACACTGAAGCTTTCTTT
CASSYSPDTEAFF
>-|-|TRBV7-6|TRBJ2-5
TGTGCCAGCAGGCAAACAGGGGCGGGACTTCAAGAGACCCAGTACTTC
CASRQTGAGLQETQYF
>-|-|TRBV6-6|TRBJ1-1
TGTGCCAGCAGTTACCTGGGAGGCACTGAAGCTTTCTTT
CASSYLGGTEAFF
>-|once|TRBV10-2|TRBJ2-7
TGCGCCAGCAGTGAGGGACAGACCTACGAGCAGTACTTC
CASSEGQTYEQYF
>-|-|TRBV5-1|TRBJ1-1
TGCGCCAGCAGCTTGGTAGGGGGGAACACTGAAGCTTTCTTT
CASSLVGGNTEAFF
>TRBD2|-|TRBV2|TRBJ2-7
TGTGCCAGTCTAGCGGGAGGGCCCTACGAGCAGTACTTC
CASLAGGPYEQYF
>TRBD1|once|TRBV11-1|TRBJ1-5
TGTGCCAGCAGCCGGACAGGTTGGGGGCAGCCCCAGCATTTT
CASSRTGWGQPQHF
>-|-|TRBV7-3|TRBJ2-1
TGTGCCAGCCTTTTTCACAGGGGAGGACTACCATGCTCCTACAATGAGCAGTTCTTC
CASLFHRGGLPCSYNEQFF
>-|-|TRBV7-8|TRBJ2-2
TGTGCCGGGGGCAGGGAGGGCACCGGGGAGCTGTTTTTT
CAGGREGTGELFF
>TRBD1|-|TRBV28|TRBJ2-1
TGTGCCAGCAGTTCTCCGGGACAGGGGCGGAATGAGCAGTTCTTC
CASSSPGQGRNEQFF
>TRBD2|once|TRBV7-8|TRBJ2-1
TGTGCCAGCAGCTTAGCGGAAGCGGGACGCAATGAGCAGTTCTTC
CASSLAEAGRNEQFF
>-|-|TRBV29-1|TRBJ2-7
TGCAGCGTTGAAGAGGTAGGGAATCCCCCCTACGAGCAGTACTTC
CSVEEVGNPPYEQYF
>-|-|TRBV6-1|TRBJ2-1
TGTGCCAGCAGTGAAAAAGGTCGCCAAGCAGTCTACAATGAGCAGTTCTTC
CASSEKGRQAVYNEQFF
>-|-|TRBV9|TRBJ2-3
TGTGCCAGCAGCGTAGGATATGGGTTCGGCACAGATACGCAGTATTTT
CASSVGYGFGTDTQYF
>-|-|TRBV9|TRBJ1-1
TGTGCCAGCAGCGTACTCGGACGCCTGGACACTGAAGCTTTCTTT
CASSVLGRLDTEAFF